The 3 T cell receptor beta chains listed next were all sequenced from one sample in a study of blood T cell repertoires in COVID-19. Data came from immunoSEQ multiplex PCR; TCRdb stores just in-frame clones and leaves some out. The repertoire includes 45,000 to 65,000 clones, 91% of them detected once, and roughly 8.1% sits in the top ten. Input material: peripheral blood. The source is a human donor in a cohort sampled during active COVID-19.

This clone has just a few counts. The genes are TRBV6-5 and TRBJ2-1, with a possible D match to TRBD2 (5 bases). Germline loops: CDR1 MNHEY, CDR2 SVGAGI. The V gene lost 6 bases and the J gene lost 1 base, with 13 bases spanning the gap. There are 15 residues in the CDR3. This chain's CDR3 is CASSHSRRSYNEQFF. The CDR3 DNA reads TGTGCCAGCAGCCACAGTCGGAGGTCCTACAATGAGCAGTTCTTC.

This chain joins TRBV19 and TRBJ2-1, with unresolved D. The CDR3 contains 14 residues. Trimming took 9 bases from V and 0 from J, leaving 12 bases between them. CDR1 is LNHDA and CDR2 is SQIVND in the germline V gene (reference sequence). The CDR3 DNA reads TGTGCCAGCAGCGACGGTCTCTCCTACAATGAGCAGTTCTTC. It encodes CASSDGLSYNEQFF.

CDR3 sequence: CAISFAGDTEAFF. The CDR3 DNA reads TGTGCCATCTCTTTCGCAGGGGACACTGAAGCTTTCTTT. The gene calls are TRBV6-5 and TRBJ1-1; tentative D call: TRBD1 (6 bases). The CDR3 is 13 amino acids. Germline V gene lookup returns CDR1 MNHEY and CDR2 SVGAGI. With 10 bases removed from V and 3 bases from J, the gap between germline ends came to 15 bases.